This TCR beta chain was captured in a study of early T cells in non-severe SARS-CoV-2 infection. The TCR library protocol was used to attach unique molecular identifiers. These identifiers were attached to individual cDNA molecules. TCRdb used MiXCR to reprocess the 5' RACE reads, holding one entry per CDR3 protein. The table shows about 49,000 distinct CDR3 sequences, with roughly 6.5% occurring only once. The sequence was collected from an adult who was a healthcare worker with PCR-confirmed SARS-CoV-2 infection or an uninfected control (not recorded which). The sequencing here drew on whole blood, taken at baseline.

This CDR3 reads CASSLNLGSTYNEQFF. Here the CDR3 DNA reads TGTGCCAGCAGCTTGAACCTAGGGAGCACCTACAATGAGCAGTTCTTC. The V gene is TRBV5-6, the J gene TRBJ2-1, with a weak D call TRBD2 (5 bases). V was cut by 1 base and J by 2 bases, with 13 bases left in between. In germline, CDR1 is SGHDT, CDR2 YYEEEE. The CDR3 extends over 16 amino acids.